These 23 T cell receptor beta chains originate from one sample sequenced in a study of cytomegalovirus exposure and HLA in healthy donors. PCR employed 60 Vbeta and 13 Jbeta primers. TCRdb's table, derived via immunoSEQ multiplex PCR, lists solely in-frame clones and lacks some. The sample has 220,000 or so clones, approximately 70% seen once. The source material was PBMCs. The origin of the receptors is a woman in her 30s in good health and CMV-seronegative.

This chain uses TRBV15 with TRBJ2-6; possibly TRBD2 for D (5 bases). This CDR3 is 16 amino acids long. From germline, CDR1 is LNHNV and CDR2 YYDKDF (reference sequence). V was pared by 1 base and J by 4 bases, with 11 bases between. As DNA, the CDR3 is TGTGCCACCAGCAGAGCGGGGTTTCTCGGGGCCAACGTCCTGACTTTC. This gives the protein CATSRAGFLGANVLTF.

V is TRBV9 and J is TRBJ1-3; maybe TRBD1 (5 bases). Germline V gene lookup returns CDR1 SGDLS and CDR2 YYNGEE. V shed 4 bases and J shed 4 bases, with 6 bases lying between them. The CDR3 sequence is 12 residues long. The CDR3 sequence is CASSRGGNTIYF. In DNA, the CDR3 is TGTGCCAGCAGCAGGGGAGGAAACACCATATATTTT.

In this sample, this clone turned up a few times. The chain joins TRBV10-3 to TRBJ2-1; D perhaps matches TRBD2 (6 bases). Trimming removed 3 bases from V and 0 bases from J, with 9 bases in between. This CDR3 region has 15 residues. Germline V CDR1 and CDR2: ENHRY, SYGVKD. The DNA for the CDR3 is TGTGCCATCAGTGAAGGACTAACCTCCTACAATGAGCAGTTCTTC. This sequence encodes CAISEGLTSYNEQFF.

V gene TRBV30 combines with J gene TRBJ2-1; 7 positions match TRBD2. The ends lost 3 bases at V and 5 bases at J; junction bases unmatched: 10. Germline values: CDR1 GTSNPN, CDR2 SVGIG (reference sequence). The CDR3 contains 15 residues. The CDR3 loop is CAWRPLGGKHNEQFF. CDR3 DNA: TGTGCCTGGAGGCCACTCGGGGGGAAGCACAATGAGCAGTTCTTC.

V gene TRBV5-4 combines with J gene TRBJ2-7; D call uncertain. The CDR3 has 14 residues. Deletions cut 0 bases from V and 6 bases from J, with 13 bases between. Per the germline V gene, CDR1 is SGHNT and CDR2 is YYREEE (reference sequence). CDR3 nucleotides: TGTGCCAGCAGCTTGGATCCAGAACGTGGCGAGCAGTACTTC. This sequence encodes CASSLDPERGEQYF.

The chain uses TRBV18 and TRBJ2-1, with D uncertain. CDR1 and CDR2 (germline): KGHSH, LQKENI. This CDR3 spans 13 amino acids. V lost 3 bases and J lost 6, with 9 bases in between. This CDR3 is CASSPKWSNEQFF. In nucleotides, the CDR3 is TGTGCCAGCTCACCTAAGTGGAGCAATGAGCAGTTCTTC.

This sequence joins TRBV11-3 and TRBJ2-1, with 14 bases matching TRBD2. The CDR3 contains 15 residues. Germline CDR1 SGHNT, CDR2 YENEEA. V was clipped by 8 bases and J by 6 bases; unmatched bases: 6. CDR3 coding DNA: TGTGCCAGCTCGCCGGGACTAGCGGGAGTCAATGAGCAGTTCTTC. This translates into CASSPGLAGVNEQFF.

The chain couples TRBV19 to TRBJ1-5; 9 nucleotides agree with TRBD1. Trimming at V came to 7 bases and at J to 4 bases, leaving 8 bases not matched to a gene. The CDR3 consists of 15 residues. CDR1 is LNHDA and CDR2 is SQIVND in the germline V gene (reference sequence). CDR3 nucleotides: TGTGCCAGTACCGTAGACAGGGGGAGGAATCAGCCCCAGCATTTT. It translates to CASTVDRGRNQPQHF.

This clone has a single count. The CDR3 DNA reads TGTGCCAGCAGCTTCGACAGGGCCCAGAACAATGAGCAGTTCTTC. Translated, it gives CASSFDRAQNNEQFF. The rearrangement joins TRBV5-4 to TRBJ2-1, with TRBD1 identical over 7 bases. The CDR3 runs 15 residues. The J segment lost 5 bases and the V segment lost 2 bases, leaving 7 bases of the junction unmatched. Germline V gene sequence: CDR1 SGHNT, CDR2 YYREEE (reference sequence).

The rearrangement uses TRBV6-1 and TRBJ2-5; possible D gene TRBD1, 7 bases. The J call may be mistaken, given a closer DNA end match to TRBJ2-7. CDR1 is MNHNS and CDR2 is SASEGT in the germline V gene. CDR3 length equals 15 residues. The CDR3 here is CASSERQGGSYEQYF. The CDR3 DNA is TGTGCCAGCAGTGAAAGGCAGGGGGGCTCCTACGAGCAGTACTTC.

The chain joins TRBV5-6 to TRBJ1-1, with TRBD1 matching over 7 bases. CDR1 is SGHDT, CDR2 YYEEEE, per germline. J gave up 1 base and V 3 bases, and 3 bases lay outside the gene matches. The CDR3 extends over 14 amino acids. CDR3 bases: TGTGCCAGCAGCTCCTGGACAGGGAACACTGAAGCTTTCTTT. Translation: CASSSWTGNTEAFF. The whole variable domain, filled in from reference TRBV5-6 and TRBJ1-1, reads DAGVTQSPTHLIKTRGQQVTLRCSPKSGHDTVSWYQQALGQGPQFIFQYYEEEERQRGNFPDRFSGHQFPNYSSELNVNALLLGDSALYLCASSSWTGNTEAFFGQGTRLTVV.

This sequence joins TRBV6-6 and TRBJ2-7, with 8 positions matching TRBD1. The CDR3 spans 11 residues. Germline loops: CDR1 MNHNY, CDR2 SVGAGI (reference sequence). V shed 8 bases, J shed 6 bases, and the junction held 3 bases outside the gene matches. The CDR3 DNA reads as TGTGCCAGCCGAACAGGGGGCGAGCAGTACTTC. Translated, it gives CASRTGGEQYF.

This clone has just a few counts. The genes are TRBV11-1 and TRBJ2-7; 8 bases map to TRBD2. Looked up from germline, CDR1 is SGHAT and CDR2 is FQDESV (reference sequence). The ends lost 2 bases at V and 3 bases at J; junction bases unmatched: 6. The CDR3 has 15 residues. CDR3 nucleotide sequence: TGTGCCAGCAGCTTAAGTAGCGGGGCCTTCTACGAGCAGTACTTC. This codes for CASSLSSGAFYEQYF.

In the case of this clone: The identical CDR3 is also encoded by other nucleotide sequences in the sample. The chain has TRBV6-1 and TRBJ2-1; D is possibly TRBD2 (6 bases). From germline, CDR1 is MNHNS and CDR2 SASEGT. V was cut by 4 bases and J by 5 bases, with 21 bases left in between. There are 17 residues in the CDR3. The CDR3: CASSVSPRGVRDNEQFF. CDR3 DNA sequence: TGTGCCAGCAGTGTCTCACCCCGCGGGGTGAGGGACAATGAGCAGTTCTTC.

The chain couples TRBV5-1 to TRBJ1-3; weak D call: TRBD1 (5 bases). CDR1 and CDR2 (germline): SGHRS, YFSETQ. This CDR3 region has 15 residues. The ends were cut back, 0 bases at V and 0 bases at J, with 7 bases in the middle. The CDR3 here is CASSLGGDSGNTIYF. In DNA form, the CDR3 reads TGCGCCAGCAGCTTGGGGGGGGACTCTGGAAACACCATATATTTT.

This clone was detected only a few times. This chain uses TRBV5-6 with TRBJ2-6; perhaps TRBD1 as D (6 bases). Germline loops: CDR1 SGHDT, CDR2 YYEEEE. V lost 3 bases, J lost 0 bases, and 10 bases lay in between. CDR3 length: 16 residues. CDR3 loop: CASSSGHPSGANVLTF. The CDR3 region has the DNA TGTGCCAGCAGCTCGGGACATCCCTCTGGGGCCAACGTCCTGACTTTC. The complete variable domain, with remaining parts taken from reference TRBV5-6 and TRBJ2-6, reads DAGVTQSPTHLIKTRGQQVTLRCSPKSGHDTVSWYQQALGQGPQFIFQYYEEEERQRGNFPDRFSGHQFPNYSSELNVNALLLGDSALYLCASSSGHPSGANVLTFGAGSRLTVL.

In regard to this clone: The sample carries other DNA sequences with the same CDR3. The chain joins TRBV4-1 to TRBJ1-1, with 8 bases lining up with TRBD1. Trimming took 3 bases from V and 2 from J; bases not matched to a gene: 2. Germline loops: CDR1 MGHRA, CDR2 YSYEKL. This CDR3 is 14 amino acids long. For the CDR3, the DNA is TGCGCCAGCAGCCATGGGACAGGTAACACTGAAGCTTTCTTT. It specifies CASSHGTGNTEAFF.

V is TRBV15 and J is TRBJ2-2; D perhaps matches TRBD2 (5 bases). CDR1 and CDR2 (germline): LNHNV, YYDKDF (reference sequence). V lost 1 base, J lost 3 bases, and 6 bases lay in between. The CDR3 length is 14 residues. The CDR3 DNA sequence: TGTGCCACCAGCAGAGCCGGGGACACCGGGGAGCTGTTTTTT. It specifies CATSRAGDTGELFF.

J is TRBJ2-3 and V is TRBV30; tentatively, D is TRBD2 (5 bases). There are 15 residues in the CDR3. The V end was cut by 0 bases, the J end by 2 bases, with 12 bases between. The germline V gene encodes CDR1 GTSNPN and CDR2 SVGIG (reference sequence). The CDR3 loop reads CAWSVLRESTDTQYF. CDR3 nucleotides: TGTGCCTGGAGTGTACTTCGGGAATCCACAGATACGCAGTATTTT.

The chain links TRBV19 to TRBJ2-1; TRBD2 aligns across 9 bases. The CDR3 runs to 17 residues. In germline, CDR1 is LNHDA, CDR2 SQIVND (reference sequence). V lost 5 bases to trimming and J lost 4 bases; unmatched junction nucleotides: 12. CDR3 region: CASSAAGGRASYNEQFF. CDR3 bases: TGTGCCAGTAGTGCCGCGGGCGGGAGGGCTTCATACAATGAGCAGTTCTTC.

In its sample, this clone was seen a few times. The chain joins TRBV10-1 to TRBJ2-7; D remains ambiguous. V was trimmed by 3 bases and J by 3 bases, leaving 15 bases between them. This CDR3 region has 15 residues. Germline V lookup: CDR1 WNHNN, CDR2 SYGVQD (reference sequence). Written as DNA, the CDR3 is TGCGCCAGCAGTGAAACGGTGACTGGAAACTACGAGCAGTACTTC. It yields the protein CASSETVTGNYEQYF.

This CDR3 is CASHQNTEAFF. CDR3 nucleotide sequence: TGTGCCAGCCATCAGAACACTGAAGCTTTCTTT. The V gene is TRBV5-4, the J gene TRBJ1-1; D remains ambiguous. The germline CDR1 and CDR2 sequences are SGHNT and YYREEE (reference sequence). CDR3 length: 11 amino acids. Trimming pared 7 bases from V and 1 base from J, leaving 5 bases between.

This clone was observed a handful of times. The chain combines TRBV5-8 with TRBJ1-4, with 8 bases matching TRBD1. CDR1 is SGHTS, CDR2 YDEGEE, per germline. The CDR3 consists of 15 residues. The V gene end was trimmed by 0 bases and the J gene end by 7 bases; junction bases not matched to a gene: 5. The chain's CDR3 is CASSLAGTGVEKLFF. The CDR3, as DNA: TGTGCCAGCAGCTTGGCCGGGACAGGAGTTGAAAAACTGTTTTTT.